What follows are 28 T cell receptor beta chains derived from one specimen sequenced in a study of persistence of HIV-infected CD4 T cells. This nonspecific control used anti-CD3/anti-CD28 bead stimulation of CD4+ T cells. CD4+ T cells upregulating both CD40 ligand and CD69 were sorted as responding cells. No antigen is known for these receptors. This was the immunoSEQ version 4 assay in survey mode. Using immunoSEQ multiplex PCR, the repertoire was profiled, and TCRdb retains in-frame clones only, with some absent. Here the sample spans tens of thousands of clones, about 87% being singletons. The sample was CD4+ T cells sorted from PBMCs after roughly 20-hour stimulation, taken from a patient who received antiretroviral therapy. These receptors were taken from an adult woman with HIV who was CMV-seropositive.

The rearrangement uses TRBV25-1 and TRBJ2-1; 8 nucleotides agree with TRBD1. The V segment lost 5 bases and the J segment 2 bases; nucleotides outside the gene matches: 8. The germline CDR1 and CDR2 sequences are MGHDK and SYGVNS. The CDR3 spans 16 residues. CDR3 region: CASSSSQGATYNEQFF. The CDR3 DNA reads TGTGCCAGCAGTTCATCCCAGGGGGCGACCTACAATGAGCAGTTCTTC.

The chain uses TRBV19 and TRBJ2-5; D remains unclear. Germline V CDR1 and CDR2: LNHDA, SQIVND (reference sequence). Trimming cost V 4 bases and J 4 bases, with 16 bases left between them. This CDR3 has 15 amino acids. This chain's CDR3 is CASSTTWGSRETQYF. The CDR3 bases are TGTGCCAGTAGTACGACCTGGGGTAGTCGAGAGACCCAGTACTTC.

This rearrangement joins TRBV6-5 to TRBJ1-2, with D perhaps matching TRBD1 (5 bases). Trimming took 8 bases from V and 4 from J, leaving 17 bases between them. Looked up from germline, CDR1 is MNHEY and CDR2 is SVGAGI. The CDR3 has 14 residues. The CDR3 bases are TGTGCCAGCGAGGGACCCAAGGCAGGCTATGGCTACACCTTC. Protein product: CASEGPKAGYGYTF.

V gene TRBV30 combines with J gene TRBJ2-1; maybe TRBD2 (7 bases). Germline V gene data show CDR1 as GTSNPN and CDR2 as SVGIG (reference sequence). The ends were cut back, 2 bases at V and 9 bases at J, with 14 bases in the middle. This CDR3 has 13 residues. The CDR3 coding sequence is TGTGCCTGGAGTCGGGGGGCCTTGGGTGAGCAGTTCTTC. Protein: CAWSRGALGEQFF.

The CDR3 here is CASSTGEAGAFF. In nucleotides, the CDR3 is TGTGCCAGCTCAACCGGGGAGGCCGGAGCTTTCTTT. The chain couples TRBV18 to TRBJ1-1; D unclear. Trimming stripped 5 bases from V and 10 bases from J, with 14 bases between. Looked up from germline, CDR1 is KGHSH and CDR2 is LQKENI. The CDR3 has 12 residues.

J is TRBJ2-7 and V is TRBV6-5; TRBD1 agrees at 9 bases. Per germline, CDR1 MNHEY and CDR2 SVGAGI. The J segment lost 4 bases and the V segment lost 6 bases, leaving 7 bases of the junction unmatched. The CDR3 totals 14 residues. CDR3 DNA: TGTGCCAGCAGGGGTCGGGACAGGGAGTACGAGCAGTACGTC. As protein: CASRGRDREYEQYV.

For the CDR3, the DNA is TGTGCCAGCAGCTTAGGCCCCAGGGATGAGCAGTTCTTC. Encoded protein: CASSLGPRDEQFF. The chain is built from TRBV7-6 and TRBJ2-1; D is possibly TRBD1 (5 bases). CDR3 length: 13 residues. The V end lost 1 base, the J end lost 8 bases, and 9 bases lay between the germline ends. The germline V gene has CDR1 SGHVS and CDR2 FNYEAQ.

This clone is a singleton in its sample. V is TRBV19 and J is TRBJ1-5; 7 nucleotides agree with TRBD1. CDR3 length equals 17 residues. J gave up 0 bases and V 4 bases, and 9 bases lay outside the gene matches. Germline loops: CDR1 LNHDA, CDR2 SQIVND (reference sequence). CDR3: CASSRNPTGNSNQPQHF. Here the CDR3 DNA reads TGTGCCAGTAGTAGAAACCCGACAGGGAATAGCAATCAGCCCCAGCATTTT.

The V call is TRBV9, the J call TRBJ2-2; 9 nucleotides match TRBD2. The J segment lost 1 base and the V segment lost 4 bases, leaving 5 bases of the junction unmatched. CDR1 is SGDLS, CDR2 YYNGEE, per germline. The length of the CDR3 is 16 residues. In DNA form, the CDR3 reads TGTGCCAGCAGCCCACGACTAGCGGTGAACACCGGGGAGCTGTTTTTT. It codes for CASSPRLAVNTGELFF.

The CDR3 loop reads CASSERGNQPQHF. CDR3 coding DNA: TGCGCCAGCAGTGAACGGGGTAATCAGCCCCAGCATTTT. The chain carries TRBV10-1 and TRBJ1-5; D is uncertain. This CDR3 is 13 amino acids long. The V end was cut by 3 bases, the J end by 4 bases, with 7 bases between. In germline, CDR1 is WNHNN, CDR2 SYGVQD (reference sequence).

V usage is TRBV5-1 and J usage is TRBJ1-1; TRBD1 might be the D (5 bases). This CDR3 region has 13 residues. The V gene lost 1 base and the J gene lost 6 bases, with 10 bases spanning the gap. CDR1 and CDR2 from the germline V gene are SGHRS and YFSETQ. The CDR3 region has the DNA TGCGCCAGCAGCTTGTCGGGCAGGGCTGAAGCTTTCTTT. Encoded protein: CASSLSGRAEAFF.

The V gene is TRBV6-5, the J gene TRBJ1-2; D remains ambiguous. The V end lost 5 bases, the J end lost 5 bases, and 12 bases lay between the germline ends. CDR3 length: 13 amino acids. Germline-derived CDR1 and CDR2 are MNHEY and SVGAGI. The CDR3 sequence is CASSTPGSYGYTF. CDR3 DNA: TGTGCCAGCAGTACGCCCGGGAGTTATGGCTACACCTTC.

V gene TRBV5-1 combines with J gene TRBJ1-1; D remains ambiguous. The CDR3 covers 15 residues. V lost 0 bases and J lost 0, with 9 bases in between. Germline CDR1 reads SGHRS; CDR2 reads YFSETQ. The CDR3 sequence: CASSLGNGVNTEAFF. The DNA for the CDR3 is TGCGCCAGCAGCTTGGGTAACGGCGTGAACACTGAAGCTTTCTTT. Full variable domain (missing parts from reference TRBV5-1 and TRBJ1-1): KAGVTQTPRYLIKTRGQQVTLSCSPISGHRSVSWYQQTPGQGLQFLFEYFSETQRNKGNFPGRFSGRQFSNSRSEMNVSTLELGDSALYLCASSLGNGVNTEAFFGQGTRLTVV.

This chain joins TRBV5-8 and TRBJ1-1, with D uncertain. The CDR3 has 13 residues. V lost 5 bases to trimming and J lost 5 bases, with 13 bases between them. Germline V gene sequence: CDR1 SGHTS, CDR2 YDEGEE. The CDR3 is CASSFDLRTEAFF. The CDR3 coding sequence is TGTGCCAGCAGTTTCGACTTGAGGACTGAAGCTTTCTTT. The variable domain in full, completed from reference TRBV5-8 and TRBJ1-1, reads EAGVTQSPTHLIKTRGQQATLRCSPISGHTSVYWYQQALGLGLQFLLWYDEGEERNRGNFPPRFSGRQFPNYSSELNVNALELEDSALYLCASSFDLRTEAFFGQGTRLTVV.

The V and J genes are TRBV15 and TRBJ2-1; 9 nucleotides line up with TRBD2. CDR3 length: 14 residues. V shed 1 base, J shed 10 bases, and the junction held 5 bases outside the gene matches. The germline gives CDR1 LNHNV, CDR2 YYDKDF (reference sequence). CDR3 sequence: CATSRVQAGGEQFF. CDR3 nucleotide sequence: TGTGCCACCAGCAGAGTTCAAGCGGGGGGCGAGCAGTTCTTC.

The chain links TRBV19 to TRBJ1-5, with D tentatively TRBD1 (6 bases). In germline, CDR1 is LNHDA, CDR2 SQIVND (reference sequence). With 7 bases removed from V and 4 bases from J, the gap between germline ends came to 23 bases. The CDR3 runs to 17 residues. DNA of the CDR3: TGTGCCAGTAAGTCCGAGTTGGGGGCGCAGGGAAATCAGCCCCAGCATTTT. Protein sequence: CASKSELGAQGNQPQHF.

The CDR3 spells CASSSLRRGSDTEAFF. DNA for the CDR3: TGTGCCAGCTCATCCCTTCGTAGGGGAAGTGACACTGAAGCTTTCTTT. The chain joins TRBV18 to TRBJ1-1, with D possibly TRBD1 on 5 matching bases. Germline CDR1 reads KGHSH; CDR2 reads LQKENI. The CDR3 covers 16 residues. With 5 bases removed from V and 3 bases from J, the gap between germline ends came to 19 bases.

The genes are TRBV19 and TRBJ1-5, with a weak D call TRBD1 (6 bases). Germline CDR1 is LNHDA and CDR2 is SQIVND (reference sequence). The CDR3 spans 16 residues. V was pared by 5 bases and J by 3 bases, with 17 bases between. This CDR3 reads CASSPSSRGTNQPQHF. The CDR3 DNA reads TGTGCCAGTAGTCCTTCGTCCAGGGGTACCAATCAGCCCCAGCATTTT.

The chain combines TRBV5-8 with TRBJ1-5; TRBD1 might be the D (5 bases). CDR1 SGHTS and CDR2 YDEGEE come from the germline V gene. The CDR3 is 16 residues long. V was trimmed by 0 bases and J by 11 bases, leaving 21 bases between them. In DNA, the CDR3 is TGTGCCAGCAGCTTGGATGGGACGGTCCTGGAGGGGTCCCAGCATTTT. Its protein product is CASSLDGTVLEGSQHF.

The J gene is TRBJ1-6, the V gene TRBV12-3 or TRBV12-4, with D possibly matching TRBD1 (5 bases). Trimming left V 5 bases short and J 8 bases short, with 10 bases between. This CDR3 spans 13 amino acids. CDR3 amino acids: CASSVTEYSPLHF. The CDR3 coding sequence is TGTGCCAGCAGTGTGACAGAGTATTCACCCCTCCACTTT.

Here the CDR3 reads CASSGGGQNEKLFF. The DNA for the CDR3 is TGCGCCAGCAGTGGAGGGGGCCAAAATGAAAAACTGTTTTTT. The gene calls are TRBV5-1 and TRBJ1-4; TRBD1 matches 7 bases. The ends lost 5 bases at V and 5 bases at J; junction bases unmatched: 6. Germline CDR1 and CDR2: SGHRS and YFSETQ. CDR3 length: 14 residues. The full variable domain, with the rest looked up from reference TRBV5-1 and TRBJ1-4, is KAGVTQTPRYLIKTRGQQVTLSCSPISGHRSVSWYQQTPGQGLQFLFEYFSETQRNKGNFPGRFSGRQFSNSRSEMNVSTLELGDSALYLCASSGGGQNEKLFFGSGTQLSVL.

CDR3 DNA sequence: TGTGCCACCAGCAGAGATCTGGTTAGCTCTGGAAACACCATATATTTT. Translation: CATSRDLVSSGNTIYF. This chain joins TRBV15 and TRBJ1-3; no firm D call. Trimming stripped 0 bases from V and 0 bases from J, with 9 bases between. This CDR3 is built from 16 residues. Germline lookup yields CDR1 LNHNV and CDR2 YYDKDF (reference sequence).

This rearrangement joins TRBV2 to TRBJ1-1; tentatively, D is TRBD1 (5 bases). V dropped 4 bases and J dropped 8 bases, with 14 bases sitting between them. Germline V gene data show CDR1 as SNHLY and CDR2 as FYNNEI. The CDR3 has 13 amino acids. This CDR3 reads CASSGGLGLEAFF. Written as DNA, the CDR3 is TGTGCCAGCAGTGGGGGCTTAGGACTAGAAGCTTTCTTT.

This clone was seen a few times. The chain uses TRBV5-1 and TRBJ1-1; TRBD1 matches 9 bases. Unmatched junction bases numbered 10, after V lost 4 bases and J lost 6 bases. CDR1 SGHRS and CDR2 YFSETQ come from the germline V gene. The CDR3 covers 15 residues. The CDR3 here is CASSIGTGLGSEAFF. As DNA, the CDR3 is TGCGCCAGCAGCATCGGGACAGGGTTGGGGTCTGAAGCTTTCTTT.

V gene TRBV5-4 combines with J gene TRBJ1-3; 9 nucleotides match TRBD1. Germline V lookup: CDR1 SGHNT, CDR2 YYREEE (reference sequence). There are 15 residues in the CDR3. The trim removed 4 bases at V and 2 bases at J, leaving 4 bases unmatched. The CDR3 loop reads CASSMDRGTGNTIYF. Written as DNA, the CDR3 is TGTGCCAGCAGCATGGACAGGGGCACTGGAAACACCATATATTTT.

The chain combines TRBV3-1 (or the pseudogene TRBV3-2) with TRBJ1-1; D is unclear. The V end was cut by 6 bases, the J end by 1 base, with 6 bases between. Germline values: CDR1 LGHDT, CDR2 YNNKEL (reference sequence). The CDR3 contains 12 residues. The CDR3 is CASRGENTEAFF. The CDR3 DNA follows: TGTGCCAGCAGGGGCGAGAACACTGAAGCTTTCTTT.

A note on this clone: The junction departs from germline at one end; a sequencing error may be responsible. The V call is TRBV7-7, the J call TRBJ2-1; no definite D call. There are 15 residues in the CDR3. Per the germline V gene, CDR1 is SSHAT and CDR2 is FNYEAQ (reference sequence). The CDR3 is CASSLEGHGENEQFF. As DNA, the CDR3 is TGTGCTAGCAGCTTAGAAGGGCATGGGGAAAATGAGCAGTTCTTC.

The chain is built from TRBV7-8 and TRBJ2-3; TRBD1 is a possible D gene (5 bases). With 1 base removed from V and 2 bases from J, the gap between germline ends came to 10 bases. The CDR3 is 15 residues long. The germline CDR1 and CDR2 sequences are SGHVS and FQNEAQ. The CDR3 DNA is TGTGCCAGCAGCTTAGTCGCAGGGCCCACAGATACGCAGTATTTT. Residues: CASSLVAGPTDTQYF.